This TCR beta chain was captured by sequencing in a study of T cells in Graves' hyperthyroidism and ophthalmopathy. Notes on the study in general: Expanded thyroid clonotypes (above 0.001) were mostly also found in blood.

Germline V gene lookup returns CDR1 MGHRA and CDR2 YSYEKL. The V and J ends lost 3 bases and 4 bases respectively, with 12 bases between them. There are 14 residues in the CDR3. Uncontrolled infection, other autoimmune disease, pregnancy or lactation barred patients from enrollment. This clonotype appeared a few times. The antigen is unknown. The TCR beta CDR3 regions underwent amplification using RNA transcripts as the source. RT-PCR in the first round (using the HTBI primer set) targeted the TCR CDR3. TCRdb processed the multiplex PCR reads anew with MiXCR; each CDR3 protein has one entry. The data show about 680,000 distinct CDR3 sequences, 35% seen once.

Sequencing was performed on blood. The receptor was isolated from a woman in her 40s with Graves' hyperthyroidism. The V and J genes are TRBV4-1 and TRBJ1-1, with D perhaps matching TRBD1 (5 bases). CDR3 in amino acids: CASSHGRGGTEAFF. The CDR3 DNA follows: TGCGCCAGCAGCCACGGACGGGGCGGCACTGAAGCTTTCTTT.